This TCR beta chain originates from a study of cytomegalovirus exposure and HLA in healthy donors (dated by TCRdb to about 2017). Concerning the study at large: An earlier analysis of about 530 of the donors reported roughly 300 Gb of sequence data and roughly 120 million unique TCR beta sequences obtained from 180 million or so T cells. The study aimed to test whether signatures of past pathogen exposure could be identified by cataloging public T cell receptors. Genome-wide SNP genotypes for about 65% of the 666 donors were used in a later genetic analysis, which treated that subset as a discovery cohort. Of the approximately 400 genotyped donors, roughly 85% fell in the genetic ancestry cluster associated with self-reported Caucasian donors. To decide whether each TCR beta V gene segment behaved as functional or pseudogenic, an earlier analysis of approximately 590 of the donors relied on high-throughput TCR beta sequencing. Class I and class II HLA loci were covered by the typing at four-digit resolution. All discovery cohort repertoires had been generated on a single sequencing platform. Roughly 310 gigabases of sequencing data and around 87 million unique TCR sequences were included in an early release covering roughly 600 HLA-typed donors. To study patterns of TCR occurrence, a later analysis re-analyzed previously published TCR beta repertoires from 666 donors and added high-resolution HLA genotyping. The study combined high-throughput TCR immunosequencing, statistical association of individual TCRs with disease status, and machine learning to predict cytomegalovirus infection status. Alongside the repertoire data, information on donor age, sex, ethnicity and CMV serostatus was compiled. Across approximately 400 genotyped donors of the cohort, an average of roughly 200,000 unique TCR beta nucleotide sequences per donor were sequenced, and roughly a sixth of those sequences were non-productive. A separate validation cohort of over a hundred different subjects was used in addition to the 666-subject first cohort. The later analysis used no new phenotypic data to find candidate immune exposures, relying instead on TCR beta sequences and their occurrence across donors. The study profiled the T cell repertoires of 550 to 700 subjects by immunosequencing and related them to cytomegalovirus serostatus. Because of strong linkage in the cohort, roughly five DR-DQ haplotypes were treated as single units for association and clustering. The number of donors typed differed by locus, with roughly 629-640 for A, B, C, DRB1 and DQB1, 522 for DQA1, approximately 570 for DPA1, and approximately 470 for DPB1. Here is what the overall study found, with its caveats: In a later analysis, several top co-occurrence clusters were reported to appear linked to parvovirus B19, influenza, CMV and Epstein-Barr virus. In this cohort, only TCR beta chains were sequenced, and detectable features were limited by the absence of alpha or paired-chain data. At a false discovery rate of 0.05, a later analysis linked under 20,000 TCR beta sequences to specific HLA alleles. In an earlier analysis of about 540 of the donors, most TCR beta V segments were observed in productive rearrangements about 87% or about 30% of the time, broadly matching IMGT annotations. While some public TCRs were present in many individuals, most TCR sequences turned up only very rarely across donors. In a later analysis, TCR association rates were found to vary across HLA loci, with the most associated TCRs seen for DRB1 alleles and the fewest for HLA-C alleles. Because counts were too low, about 15 rarely observed V segments, including chromosome 9 orphons, were left out of the earlier analysis of 587 of the donors. The classifier was reported to diagnose cytomegalovirus status with high specificity and sensitivity in both the original and validation cohorts. The authors suggested that the approach could potentially be generalized to other disease states and immunological phenotypes. Three of the identified cytomegalovirus-associated TCR beta chains were confirmed in vitro to be specific for cytomegalovirus antigens. In a later analysis, HLA-associated TCR beta chains showed more clonal expansion and lower generation probabilities than non-associated chains that were equally common. Because HLA typing was missing for some donors at each locus, association tests included only the typed subset. The study gave a list of 150 to 200 TCR beta chains associated with cytomegalovirus. V-gene and J-gene trimming of TCR beta chains was associated with a missense DCLRE1C variant in a later genetic analysis, and the association was replicated in an independent cohort. A further reported finding was that TCR beta sequences accurately predicted the HLA-A and HLA-B alleles for most subjects in the first cohort. Linkage disequilibrium might explain the correlated functional status among segregating V segments, but an unknown experimental factor could not be ruled out. Immune exposure information for the cohort was limited to CMV serostatus. Some IMGT-functional V segments, including TRBV6-2 and TRBV6-3, could not be distinguished by the 87-base-pair reads and were therefore excluded. Presence/absence analyses assumed roughly uniform sequencing depth across donors, an assumption that may not hold. Strong co-occurrence of HLA alleles, especially DR and DQ, made assigning TCR associations to individual alleles difficult. A later genetic analysis reported fewer N-insertions in productive TCRs among donors in an Asian-associated ancestry cluster than the roughly 640-donor mean. A later analysis found that most CMV-associated TCR beta chains appeared HLA-restricted, with HLA associations seemingly driven largely by CMV exposure. A group of highly shared sequence variants was considered likely to be a technical artifact of the sequencing pipeline.

The cohort was made up of approximately 670 healthy bone marrow donors. Cohort members were all nominally healthy when sampled, although unrecorded immune exposures were likely present. The donor tested CMV seronegative, placing the donor among the 350 to 400 seronegative members of the cohort. Every donor gave a peripheral blood sample, and the peripheral blood mononuclear cells from that sample were used for TCR beta sequencing. The Qiagen DNeasy Blood Extraction Kit was used to extract genomic DNA from the blood cell samples. Receptor libraries were prepared by the immunoSEQ multiplex PCR assay. The multiplex PCR relied on a mix of 60 forward primers for TCR Vbeta segments and 13 reverse primers for TCR Jbeta segments. A multiplex PCR assay on genomic DNA amplified the CDR3 region of rearranged TCR beta genes. Amplified TCR beta libraries were sequenced as 87-base-pair reads on the Illumina HiSeq System. Per the authors' processing: In a later analysis, tens of millions of unique TCR beta chains were counted across the 500 to 850 repertoires, and roughly 11 million of these chains were shared by at least two donors. To remove PCR and sequencing errors, raw reads were error-corrected and collapsed into unique sequences using a nearest-neighbor algorithm that merged closely related sequences. CDR3 sequences were aligned to IMGT reference sequences to assign V, D and J gene segments. Each retained sequence needed at least a six-nucleotide match to both a V gene segment and a J gene segment. Rearrangements were classified as productive when the CDR3 lacked stop codons and remained in frame with V and J, and all other rearrangements were classified as non-productive. CDR3 was defined by IMGT convention, running from the second conserved V-encoded cysteine to the conserved J-encoded phenylalanine. The earlier analysis of some 600 of the donors excluded sequences that lacked an unambiguous match to a single V gene segment. An earlier analysis of a few hundred of the donors called V segments functional above 56.7% productive rearrangements and segregating when the between-donor standard deviation exceeded 5%. A statistical classification framework was built for diagnosing cytomegalovirus status from the catalog of TCR beta chain sequences. In a later analysis, TCR nucleotide sequences were compared against IMGT/GENE-DB human TR gene sequences so that V and J genes could be assigned. A later analysis assigned CDR3 sequences and most-parsimonious VDJ recombination scenarios with the TCRdist pipeline. A later analysis defined each TCR beta chain by its CDR3 amino acid sequence plus V-gene family, and excluded reads lacking a unique V-gene family. A later analysis removed roughly 590 highly shared, low-generation-probability nucleotide sequences to deal with suspected cross-contamination and a sequencing artifact. In a later analysis, a clonal expansion index was calculated for each public chain from normalized within-repertoire ranks of inferred template counts. In a later analysis, generation probabilities were computed using a VDJ recombination model fitted to out-of-frame rearrangements, and the results were checked against IGoR. In a later analysis, hypergeometric tests were used to score TCR-TCR, TCR-HLA and TCR-CMV co-occurrence, with a repertoire-size bias correction applied to TCR pairs. A later analysis estimated false discovery rates by permuting HLA or CMV assignments 20 times. In a later analysis, co-occurring TCRs were grouped using DBSCAN, and TCRdist sequence similarity was added for clustering within HLA-allele-positive subsets. Co-occurrence clustering excluded repertoires with fewer than 30,000 or more than 120,000 public chains, plus five with anomalous nucleotide sharing. Entries here come from immuneACCESS through TCRdb and include only in-frame sequences with V and J called. Some clones fail to appear in such tables; in the studies checked, an unresolved V gene covers under half of the shortfall, and the cause of the remainder is unknown. Clone size and V and J calls were adopted from that table, with D and trimming inferred from the DNA. The sample table lists 100,000 to 150,000 clones, over 70% of them with a count of one. Jointly, the top ten make up about 1.5% of the sample.

CDR1 and CDR2 are drawn from the germline V gene (reference sequence): MNHEY, SMNVEV. The CDR3 has 13 amino acids, counting the end cysteine and phenylalanine. This entry keeps only the CDR3 DNA: 39 bases, framed from base 1. V gives up 0 bases and J gives up 10 bases, and the segment between their germline ends measures 9 bases. Details on this clone: Its antigen has not been determined. No base quality values were provided; no much bigger clone lies one nucleotide off.

The sequence joins TRBV27 to TRBJ2-2; TRBD1 is a possible D gene, resting on 5 matching bases. The sequenced material came from PBMCs. The receptor was isolated from a woman in her thirties or forties in good health and CMV-seronegative. CDR3 sequence: CASSLSVGQELFF. The base sequence is TGTGCCAGCAGTTTATCAGTGGGGCAGGAGCTGTTTTTT.